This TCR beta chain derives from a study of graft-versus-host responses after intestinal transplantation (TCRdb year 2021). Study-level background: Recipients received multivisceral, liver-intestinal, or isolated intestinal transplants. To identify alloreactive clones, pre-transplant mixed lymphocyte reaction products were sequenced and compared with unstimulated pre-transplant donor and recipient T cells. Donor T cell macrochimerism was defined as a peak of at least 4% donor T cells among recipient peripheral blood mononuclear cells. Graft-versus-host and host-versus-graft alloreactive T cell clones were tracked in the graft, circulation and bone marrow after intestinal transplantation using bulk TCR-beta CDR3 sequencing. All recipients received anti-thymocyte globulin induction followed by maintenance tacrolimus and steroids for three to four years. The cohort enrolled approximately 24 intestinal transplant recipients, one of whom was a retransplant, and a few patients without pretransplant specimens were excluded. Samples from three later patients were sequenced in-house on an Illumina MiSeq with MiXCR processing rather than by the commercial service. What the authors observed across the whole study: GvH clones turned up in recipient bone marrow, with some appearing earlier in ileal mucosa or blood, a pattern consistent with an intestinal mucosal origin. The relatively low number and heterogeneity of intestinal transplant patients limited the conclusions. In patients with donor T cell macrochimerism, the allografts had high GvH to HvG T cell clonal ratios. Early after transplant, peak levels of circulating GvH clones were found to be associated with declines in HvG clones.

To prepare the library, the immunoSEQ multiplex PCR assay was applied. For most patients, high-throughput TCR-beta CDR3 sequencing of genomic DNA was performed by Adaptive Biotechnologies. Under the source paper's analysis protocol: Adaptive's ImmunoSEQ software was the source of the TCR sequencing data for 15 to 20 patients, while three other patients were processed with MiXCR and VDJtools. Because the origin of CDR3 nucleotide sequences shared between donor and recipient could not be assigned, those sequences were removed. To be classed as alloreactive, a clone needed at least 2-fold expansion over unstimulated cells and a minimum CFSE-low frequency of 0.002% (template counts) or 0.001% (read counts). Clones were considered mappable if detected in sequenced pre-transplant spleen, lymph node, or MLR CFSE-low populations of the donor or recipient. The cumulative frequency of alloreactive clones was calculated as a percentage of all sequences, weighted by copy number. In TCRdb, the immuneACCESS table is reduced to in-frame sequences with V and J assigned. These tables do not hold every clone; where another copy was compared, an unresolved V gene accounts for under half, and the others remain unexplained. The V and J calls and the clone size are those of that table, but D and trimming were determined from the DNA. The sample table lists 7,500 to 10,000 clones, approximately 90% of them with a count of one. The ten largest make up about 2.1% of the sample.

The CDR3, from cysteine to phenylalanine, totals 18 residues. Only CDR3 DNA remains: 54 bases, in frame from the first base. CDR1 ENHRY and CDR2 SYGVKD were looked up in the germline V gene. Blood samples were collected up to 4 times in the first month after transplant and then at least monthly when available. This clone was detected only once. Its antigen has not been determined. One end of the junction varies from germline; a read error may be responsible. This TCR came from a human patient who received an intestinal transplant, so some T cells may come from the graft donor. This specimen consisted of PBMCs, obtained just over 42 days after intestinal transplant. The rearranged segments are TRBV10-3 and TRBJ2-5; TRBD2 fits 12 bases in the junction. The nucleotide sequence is TGTGCCATCAGTGGACTAGCGGGGGAGTCGGACTCGCAAGAGACCCGGTACTTC. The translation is CAISGLAGESDSQETRYF.